This T cell receptor beta chain was sequenced in a study of cytomegalovirus exposure and HLA in healthy donors. Study at large: Assignment to the Caucasian-associated ancestry cluster applied to less than 85% of the approximately 360 genotyped donors.

On this clone itself: Antigen specificity is unknown.

Study-wide results and limits: The study put 150 or so TCR beta chains on its list as cytomegalovirus-associated.

In the PCR, 60 Vbeta and 13 Jbeta primers were used. As originally analysed: The count from a later analysis was 79 million or so unique TCR beta chains, 9.5 million to 11 million of them shared. Clones were read by immunoSEQ multiplex PCR, and TCRdb kept only the in-frame ones, dropping some. That table gives V, J and clone size, and the DNA gave D and trimming. The profile shows around 200,000 clones, about four fifths of them singletons. The CDR3 has 14 residues. Looked up from germline, CDR1 is MNHNY and CDR2 is SVGAGI (reference sequence). V was cut by 5 bases and J by 7 bases, with 17 bases left in between.

The sequencing sample was made of PBMCs. The J gene is TRBJ1-1, the V gene TRBV6-6; D is perhaps TRBD1 (5 bases). This clonotype originated in a woman aged 50 to 60 in good health and CMV-seropositive. The CDR3: CASSVWGVNGEAFF. Here the CDR3 DNA reads TGTGCCAGCAGTGTTTGGGGGGTAAACGGTGAAGCTTTCTTT.